This is a list of T cell receptor beta chains from one sample in a study of early T cells in non-severe SARS-CoV-2 infection. TCRdb used MiXCR to reprocess the 5' RACE reads, holding one entry per CDR3 protein. The sample contains around 29,000 distinct CDR3 sequences, less than 6.5% of which appear only once. Specimen: whole blood. These TCRs come from an adult who was a healthcare worker with PCR-confirmed SARS-CoV-2 infection or an uninfected control (not recorded which). Both conserved end residues are part of each CDR3. The D gene is left open where the match is weak. Only some rows state a clone size, as once, few, many or a class for expanded clones.

>TRBJ1-1|TRBV28|13|.|medium-sized
CASSLARGTEAFF
TGTGCCAGCAGTTTAGCCAGGGGCACTGAAGCTTTCTTT
>TRBJ2-7|TRBV11-2|14|TRBD2|.
CASSLVGTSGRLNF
TGTGCCAGCAGCTTAGTTGGGACTAGCGGGAGATTGAACTTC
>TRBJ2-7|TRBV20-1|15|TRBD1|many
CSAPHSDRGTYEQYF
TGCAGTGCGCCCCACTCGGACAGGGGAACTTACGAGCAGTACTTC
>TRBJ1-2|TRBV25-1|12|.|many
CASSDHNYGYTF
TGTGCCAGCAGTGACCATAACTATGGCTACACCTTC
>TRBJ2-1|TRBV5-1|14|.|many
CASSSRGSYNEQFF
TGCGCCAGCAGCTCCCGGGGCTCCTACAATGAGCAGTTCTTC
>TRBJ2-7|TRBV27|17|TRBD2|many
CASSSLASGRARYEQYF
TGTGCCAGCAGTTCTTTGGCTAGCGGGAGGGCCCGTTACGAGCAGTACTTC
>TRBJ2-3|TRBV7-9|13|.|.
CAATGGDTDTQYF
TGTGCAGCCACTGGAGGGGACACAGATACGCAGTATTTT
>TRBJ1-5|TRBV2|18|.|.
CASSRRGANVYSNQPQHF
TGTGCCAGCAGTCGAAGGGGGGCCAACGTATATAGCAATCAGCCCCAGCATTTT
>TRBJ2-3|TRBV28|16|TRBD2|many
CASSPLAGAYTDTQYF
TGTGCCAGCAGTCCACTAGCGGGGGCGTACACAGATACGCAGTATTTT
>TRBJ1-1|TRBV20-1|12|.|few
CSARQSPTEAFF
TGCAGTGCTAGGCAGTCACCCACTGAAGCTTTCTTT
>TRBJ2-7|TRBV7-2|15|.|many
CASSLGQGGSYEQYF
TGTGCCAGCAGCTTAGGGCAGGGGGGTTCCTACGAGCAGTACTTC
>TRBJ2-3|TRBV20-1|14|.|few
CSARDLVRLDTQYF
TGCAGTGCTAGAGACCTGGTCCGGTTAGATACGCAGTATTTT
>TRBJ1-1|TRBV7-2|14|.|many
CASSLLQGETEAFF
TGTGCCAGCAGCTTACTACAGGGTGAGACTGAAGCTTTCTTT
>TRBJ2-1|TRBV14|14|.|many
CASSQAVSVGEQFF
TGTGCCAGCAGCCAAGCTGTTAGCGTCGGGGAGCAGTTCTTC
>TRBJ2-2|TRBV7-2|15|.|many
CASRSLAVNTGELFF
TGTGCCAGCAGGTCCTTAGCGGTAAACACCGGGGAGCTGTTTTTT
>TRBJ2-1|TRBV19|18|TRBD2|many
CASSVDPPPGLRHNEQFF
TGTGCCAGTAGTGTTGACCCGCCGCCGGGACTAAGGCACAATGAGCAGTTCTTC
>TRBJ2-7|TRBV15|14|.|many
CATSRVSGTYEQYF
TGTGCCACCAGCAGAGTTAGCGGCACCTACGAGCAGTACTTC
>TRBJ2-7|TRBV4-1|13|TRBD1|.
CATSRDRGYEQYF
TGCGCCACCTCCCGGGACAGGGGGTACGAGCAGTACTTC
>TRBJ2-7|TRBV4-2|15|.|few
CASSQEDRMGREQYF
TGTGCCAGCAGCCAAGAGGACAGAATGGGTCGCGAGCAGTACTTC
>TRBJ2-3|TRBV18|15|TRBD2|many
CASSFREGSTDTQYF
TGTGCCAGCTCATTCAGGGAGGGGAGCACAGATACGCAGTATTTT
>TRBJ2-7|TRBV5-1|15|TRBD2|many
CASSWLTGGNDEQYF
TGCGCCAGCAGCTGGCTGACGGGAGGGAACGACGAGCAGTACTTC
>TRBJ1-2|TRBV28|14|TRBD1|many
CASSSQGYAYGYTF
TGTGCCAGCAGTTCACAGGGGTATGCCTATGGCTACACCTTC
>TRBJ2-2|TRBV12-3/TRBV12-4|13|TRBD2|many
CASKRLATGELFF
TGTGCCAGCAAGAGACTAGCAACCGGGGAGCTGTTTTTT
>TRBJ2-7|TRBV5-1|14|TRBD1|.
CASSVGTEPYEQYF
TGCGCCAGCAGCGTTGGGACAGAGCCGTACGAGCAGTACTTC
>TRBJ2-7|TRBV7-2|14|TRBD2|many
CASSFNGGSGEQYF
TGTGCCAGCAGCTTCAACGGCGGGAGCGGCGAGCAGTACTTC
>TRBJ2-3|TRBV5-1|12|.|many
CASSTGQLGQYF
TGCGCCAGCAGCACCGGACAGTTAGGGCAGTATTTT
>TRBJ2-6|TRBV6-6|13|.|.
CASSGTGANVLTF
TGTGCCAGCAGTGGAACGGGGGCCAACGTCCTGACTTTC
>TRBJ2-5|TRBV28|12|.|many
CASSQGRQTQYF
TGTGCCAGCAGTCAAGGGAGGCAGACCCAGTACTTC
>TRBJ2-7|TRBV29-1|12|.|many
CSVGRDTGEQYF
TGCAGCGTTGGAAGGGATACGGGCGAGCAGTACTTC
>TRBJ2-7|TRBV3-1|16|.|many
CASSQGLRRSAYEQYF
TGTGCCAGCAGCCAAGGTCTGAGGAGGAGCGCCTACGAGCAGTACTTC
>TRBJ1-2|TRBV5-8|14|.|.
CASSFVNSNYGYTF
TGTGCCAGCAGCTTTGTCAACTCTAACTATGGCTACACCTTC
>TRBJ2-7|TRBV7-8|16|TRBD1|many
CASSSRTGGGSYEQYF
TGTGCCAGCAGCTCCCGGACAGGGGGGGGATCTTACGAGCAGTACTTC
>TRBJ1-1|TRBV20-1|11|.|many
CSGNGGTEAFF
TGCAGTGGGAATGGCGGTACTGAAGCTTTCTTT
>TRBJ2-7|TRBV13|14|.|few
CASSWGTLPYEQYF
TGTGCCAGCAGCTGGGGGACTCTTCCCTACGAGCAGTACTTC
>TRBJ2-7|TRBV7-2|13|.|many
CASSLAHGYEQYF
TGTGCCAGCAGCTTAGCACACGGGTACGAGCAGTACTTC
>TRBJ2-5|TRBV7-6|12|.|many
CASSFPRETQYF
TGTGCCAGCAGCTTTCCTCGAGAGACCCAGTACTTC
>TRBJ2-7|TRBV7-6|16|.|many
CASSLSHRRDLYEQYF
TGTGCCAGCAGCTTATCCCATAGGCGGGACCTCTACGAGCAGTACTTC
>TRBJ2-5|TRBV20-1|17|TRBD2|.
CSARGFGAGADQETQYF
TGCAGTGCTAGGGGGTTTGGGGCGGGAGCCGACCAAGAGACCCAGTACTTC
>TRBJ2-2|TRBV12-5|16|TRBD2|many
CASGLAIAGEAGELFF
TGTGCTAGTGGTTTGGCTATAGCGGGAGAAGCCGGGGAGCTGTTTTTT
>TRBJ1-1|TRBV6-2/TRBV6-3|16|TRBD1|many
CASSPEGQGVPQEAFF
TGTGCCAGCAGTCCCGAAGGACAGGGGGTACCACAAGAAGCTTTCTTT
>TRBJ1-1|TRBV7-9|11|.|many
CASRPNTEAFF
TGTGCCAGCAGACCGAACACTGAAGCTTTCTTT
>TRBJ1-2|TRBV12-3/TRBV12-4|15|.|.
CASSFEGNLYRDHTF
TGTGCCAGCAGTTTCGAGGGAAATTTATACCGGGACCACACCTTC
>TRBJ2-7|TRBV30|17|TRBD2|few
CAWNTGASGSTLYEQYF
TGTGCCTGGAACACGGGTGCTAGCGGGAGTACCCTCTACGAGCAGTACTTC
>TRBJ2-7|TRBV12-3/TRBV12-4|13|.|medium-sized
CASSLGGMDEQYF
TGTGCCAGCAGTTTGGGGGGAATGGACGAGCAGTACTTC
>TRBJ2-5|TRBV6-5|14|.|few
CASSYGNTVETQYF
TGTGCCAGCAGTTACGGGAACACTGTGGAGACCCAGTACTTC
>TRBJ1-6|TRBV28|15|TRBD1|.
CASSPTGVYNSPLHF
TGTGCCAGCTCTCCGACAGGGGTCTATAATTCACCCCTCCACTTT
>TRBJ1-5|TRBV18|17|.|many
CASSPQGFTGSNQPQHF
TGTGCCAGCTCACCACAGGGGTTCACGGGTAGCAATCAGCCCCAGCATTTT
>TRBJ2-1|TRBV7-8|17|TRBD2|many
CASSLAVVAGGFSEQFF
TGTGCCAGCAGCTTAGCCGTTGTGGCGGGGGGGTTTAGTGAGCAGTTCTTC
>TRBJ2-1|TRBV20-1|15|TRBD2|few
CSARAGLAGVSEQFF
TGCAGTGCTAGAGCGGGACTAGCGGGAGTTAGTGAGCAGTTCTTC
>TRBJ2-5|TRBV6-5|15|TRBD2|many
CASSSGTSGRETQYF
TGTGCCAGCAGTTCCGGGACTAGCGGGAGAGAGACCCAGTACTTC
>TRBJ1-1|TRBV5-4|16|TRBD1|many
CASSFGQGRMNTEAFF
TGTGCCAGCAGCTTCGGACAGGGGAGGATGAACACTGAAGCTTTCTTT
>TRBJ2-1|TRBV15|18|.|many
CATSRDEVALSSYNEQFF
TGTGCCACCAGCAGAGATGAGGTAGCGCTAAGCTCCTACAATGAGCAGTTCTTC